This TCR beta chain stems from a study of CD4 T cell repertoires in COVID-19 (dated by TCRdb to 2020 to 2023). The study in broad terms: To analyze cross-reactivity, the CFSE-low cells were expanded with IL-2 for approximately eleven days and then labeled again and restimulated with spike proteins from other coronaviruses. In COVID-19-recovered individuals, the study described naturally processed CD4+ T cell responses to SARS-CoV-2 spike and nucleoprotein and used TCR Vbeta sequencing to evaluate clonal composition. TCR Vbeta repertoire analysis of SARS-CoV-2-reactive T cells was conducted at the subset level in a few recovered individuals.

CDR1 is given as SGHRS and CDR2 as YFSETQ, both from the germline V gene. Germline trimming amounts to 0 bases on V and 8 bases on J, with 13 as the count of junction bases outside the gene matches. The CDR3 covers 16 residues, taking in both the cysteine and the phenylalanine. This entry keeps only the CDR3 DNA: 48 bases, framed from base 1. Library preparation employed the immunoSEQ multiplex PCR assay. For the original study's pipeline: To quantify how much the repertoires of different subsets overlapped, the Chao-Jaccard similarity index was used along with counts of shared clonotypes. Drawn from immuneACCESS, this table holds only the in-frame rearrangements with V and J called that TCRdb kept. Clones are partly lost; checked studies trace under half to an unresolved V gene and leave the rest unexplained. D and trimming come from the DNA, and the V and J calls and clone size come from that table. Counted in this sample were about 22,000 clones; roughly 84% of them appeared once. The ten largest clones take up 0.58% of the sample.

Results the study describes overall, beyond this receptor: Several of the most expanded SARS-CoV-2-reactive clonotypes were present in two or all three memory subsets, which suggests intraclonal diversification. Consistent with cross-reactivity, between roughly 7 and 27% of SARS-CoV-2 clonotypes also showed up in secondary cultures stimulated with SARS-CoV and/or HKU1 spike.

Uncultured memory T cell samples were subjected to sequencing directly after ex vivo isolation. From peripheral blood mononuclear cells, the researchers isolated CD4+ total memory, central memory, effector memory and circulating T follicular helper cells. Comment on this clone: Its antigen remains undetermined. Per-base quality was not reported, and no clone a single base away is much larger than it.

This receptor chain uses TRBV5-1 and TRBJ1-2, and 7 junction bases match TRBD1. Sequenced here: central memory CD4+ T cells from blood, sampled before the COVID-19 pandemic. The cell subset or site tag for this specimen amounts to: CD4+ T central memory cells. This clonotype was sampled from a human donor who had COVID-19. The CDR3 region: CASSLAFHSTGNGYTF. The DNA reads TGCGCCAGCAGCTTGGCCTTCCATTCGACAGGGAACGGCTACACCTTC. Outside the CDR3, residues come from the reference TRBV5-1 and TRBJ1-2 proteins, so the full variable domain is: KAGVTQTPRYLIKTRGQQVTLSCSPISGHRSVSWYQQTPGQGLQFLFEYFSETQRNKGNFPGRFSGRQFSNSRSEMNVSTLELGDSALYLCASSLAFHSTGNGYTFGSGTRLTVV.